The following is a TCR beta chain sequence with its context. This CDR3 is 17 amino acids long. Trimming removed 8 bases from V and 0 bases from J, with 22 bases in between. The data are from a study of yellow fever vaccine responses in identical twins. TCRdb itself ran the RT-PCR reads through MiXCR, one entry per CDR3 protein. The sample carries under 9,000 distinct CDR3 sequences, over 70% recorded once. The TCR comes from a woman younger than 30 who received the yellow fever vaccine. This chain joins TRBV23-1 and TRBJ1-1, with TRBD1 as a possible D gene (6 bases). TRBV23-1 has ORF status, its function being uncertain. The sequences come from T cells from blood (PBMCs), unsorted or a sorted subset (not recorded which), collected before or after yellow fever vaccination (not recorded which). This CDR3 is CASALGGAGAMNTEAFF. The CDR3 region has the DNA TGCGCCAGCGCACTGGGCGGGGCAGGGGCGATGAACACTGAAGCTTTCTTT.